This entry lists 21 T cell receptor beta chains sequenced from one sample in a study of a mutant IDH1 vaccine in newly diagnosed glioma. Clones were sequenced by immunoSEQ multiplex PCR, and TCRdb holds only the in-frame ones, with some missing. The sample includes around 34,000 clones, approximately 50% seen only once; the top ten take 11%. No antigen is known for these receptors. Time point defined: week 5, during vaccination. Every vaccination contained 300 ug of the mutant IDH1 20-mer peptide and was paired with topical imiquimod. The starting material was PBMCs, obtained from a glioma patient whose treatment included an IDH1 peptide vaccine. These receptors all come from a woman under 30 with glioma.

The V call is TRBV5-8, the J call TRBJ1-5, with a possible D match to TRBD1 (5 bases). CDR1 is SGHTS, CDR2 YDEGEE, per germline. There are 16 residues in the CDR3. Trimming removed 2 bases at V and 6 bases at J, with 18 bases between. The CDR3 region has the DNA TGTGCCAGCAGCTTAGGGACGGCCGAGGTATTTCAGCCCCAGCATTTT. Residues: CASSLGTAEVFQPQHF.

The J gene is TRBJ2-1, the V gene TRBV18, with D perhaps matching TRBD1 (6 bases). The CDR3 has 18 residues. Germline V CDR1 and CDR2: KGHSH, LQKENI. Deletions cut 0 bases from V and 0 bases from J, with 15 bases between. CDR3 sequence reads: CASSPPRGNGSSYNEQFF. The CDR3 bases are TGTGCCAGCTCACCACCCAGGGGTAATGGGAGCTCCTACAATGAGCAGTTCTTC.

V and J are TRBV5-1 and TRBJ2-2; D unclear. Germline V gene lookup returns CDR1 SGHRS and CDR2 YFSETQ. V was shortened by 0 bases and J by 3 bases, with 6 bases between the two germline ends. The CDR3 has 14 amino acids. DNA for the CDR3: TGCGCCAGCAGCTTGGAAGGAGACACCGGGGAGCTGTTTTTT. This gives the protein CASSLEGDTGELFF.

The chain carries TRBV5-4 and TRBJ2-7; the D gene could be TRBD1 or TRBD2 (6 bases each). Per germline, CDR1 SGHNT and CDR2 YYREEE (reference sequence). V was trimmed by 2 bases and J by 0 bases, leaving 9 bases between them. The CDR3 is made up of 14 amino acids. CDR3 protein: CASSFGGPSYEQYF. The DNA for the CDR3 is TGTGCCAGCAGCTTCGGGGGCCCCTCCTACGAGCAGTACTTC. Filled out from reference TRBV5-4 and TRBJ2-7, the complete variable domain reads ETGVTQSPTHLIKTRGQQVTLRCSSQSGHNTVSWYQQALGQGPQFIFQYYREEENGRGNFPPRFSGLQFPNYSSELNVNALELDDSALYLCASSFGGPSYEQYFGPGTRLTVT.

J is TRBJ1-2 and V is TRBV5-6; D unresolved. The germline CDR1 and CDR2 sequences are SGHDT and YYEEEE. The CDR3 extends over 15 amino acids. Trimming took 4 bases from V and 6 from J, leaving 19 bases between them. The CDR3 region has the DNA TGTGCCAGCAGCCCGAACGGGTGGGCCCCAGATGGCTACACCTTC. It yields the protein CASSPNGWAPDGYTF.

The genes are TRBV28 and TRBJ2-1, with 7 bases fitting TRBD1. The CDR3 sequence is 14 residues long. J lost 6 bases, V lost 5 bases, and 7 bases had no gene match. Germline assignment: CDR1 MDHEN and CDR2 SYDVKM. The CDR3 loop reads CASSTKGQINEQFF. CDR3 nucleotide sequence: TGTGCCAGCAGTACAAAGGGACAGATCAATGAGCAGTTCTTC.

The V and J genes are TRBV7-9 and TRBJ2-1, with TRBD2 identical over 7 bases. Germline V gene sequence: CDR1 SEHNR, CDR2 FQNEAQ (reference sequence). V dropped 5 bases and J dropped 6; count of bases not matched to a gene: 10. The CDR3 consists of 15 residues. The CDR3 spells CASSRGLVTPNEQFF. As DNA, the CDR3 is TGTGCCAGCAGCCGCGGACTAGTTACCCCCAATGAGCAGTTCTTC.

CDR3 sequence reads: CASKATGRNNNEQFF. CDR3 DNA: TGTGCCAGCAAGGCGACGGGGCGCAATAACAATGAGCAGTTCTTC. The chain combines TRBV25-1 with TRBJ2-1; D could derive from TRBD1 or TRBD2 (5 bases each). V dropped 7 bases and J dropped 5 bases, with 18 bases sitting between them. The CDR3 has 15 residues. CDR1 is MGHDK and CDR2 is SYGVNS in the germline V gene.

V and J are TRBV6-1 and TRBJ1-5, with D possibly matching TRBD1 (5 bases). Germline V lookup: CDR1 MNHNS, CDR2 SASEGT. V was shortened by 6 bases and J by 9 bases, with 18 bases between the two germline ends. This CDR3 comprises 14 residues. The CDR3 DNA sequence: TGTGCCAGCAGGCTCGGGACGGCGAGAGCGCCCCAGCATTTT. Protein sequence: CASRLGTARAPQHF.

This clone was seen a handful of times. The V gene is TRBV7-8, the J gene TRBJ2-7; TRBD2 aligns across 7 bases. Trimming at V came to 8 bases and at J to 0 bases, leaving 7 bases not matched to a gene. Per the germline V gene, CDR1 is SGHVS and CDR2 is FQNEAQ. This CDR3 is built from 14 residues. The CDR3 protein is CASVTSRSSYEQYF. CDR3 nucleotides: TGTGCCAGCGTGACTAGCCGTAGCTCCTACGAGCAGTACTTC. The full variable domain, in which reference TRBV7-8 and TRBJ2-7 provide the parts outside the CDR3, is GAGVSQSPRYKVAKRGQDVALRCDPISGHVSLFWYQQALGQGPEFLTYFQNEAQLDKSGLPSDRFFAERPEGSVSTLKIQRTQQEDSAVYLCASVTSRSSYEQYFGPGTRLTVT.

The V gene is TRBV11-2, the J gene TRBJ2-7, with 8 bases lining up with TRBD1. This CDR3 has 12 residues. CDR1 and CDR2 (germline): SGHAT, FQNNGV. Unmatched junction bases numbered 0, after V lost 5 bases and J lost 3 bases. CDR3 residues: CASSGTGYEQYF. The CDR3 DNA follows: TGTGCCAGCAGCGGGACAGGCTACGAGCAGTACTTC.

This clone is medium-sized within its sample. The chain carries TRBV7-8 and TRBJ2-7; D is unclear. V dropped 8 bases and J dropped 0 bases, with 17 bases sitting between them. The CDR3 extends over 15 amino acids. Germline V gene data show CDR1 as SGHVS and CDR2 as FQNEAQ. The CDR3 spells CASRPVSQYSYEQYF. CDR3 DNA: TGTGCCAGCCGTCCGGTCAGCCAGTACTCCTACGAGCAGTACTTC.

The V and J genes are TRBV7-2 and TRBJ2-1; D uncertain. The V end lost 5 bases, the J end lost 6 bases, and 17 bases lay between the germline ends. This CDR3 is built from 15 residues. Germline-derived CDR1 and CDR2 are SGHTA and FQGNSA. The CDR3 protein is CASSATTGTPNEQFF. The CDR3, as DNA: TGTGCCAGCAGCGCTACCACCGGAACCCCCAATGAGCAGTTCTTC. The variable domain in full, with the rest retrieved from reference TRBV7-2 and TRBJ2-1, is GAGVSQSPSNKVTEKGKDVELRCDPISGHTALYWYRQSLGQGLEFLIYFQGNSAPDKSGLPSDRFSAERTGGSVSTLTIQRTQQEDSAVYLCASSATTGTPNEQFFGPGTRLTVL.

Only a few counts were recorded for this clone. The chain employs TRBV10-3 and TRBJ2-5; 7 bases map to TRBD1. Germline loops: CDR1 ENHRY, CDR2 SYGVKD. V lost 8 bases to trimming and J lost 2 bases; unmatched junction nucleotides: 5. The CDR3 contains 13 residues. CDR3 DNA: TGTGCCATCGGGGGACAGTTTCAAGAGACCCAGTACTTC. Its translation is CAIGGQFQETQYF.

Only one count was recorded for this clone. The chain joins TRBV9 to TRBJ2-1; either TRBD1 or TRBD2 may supply D (6 bases each). There are 15 residues in the CDR3. Germline assignment: CDR1 SGDLS and CDR2 YYNGEE. Trimming stripped 6 bases from V and 2 bases from J, with 15 bases between. This CDR3 reads CASTEGGGTYNEQFF. CDR3 nucleotide sequence: TGTGCCAGCACCGAGGGGGGCGGGACCTACAATGAGCAGTTCTTC.

This clone was picked up a small number of times. V usage is TRBV7-9 and J usage is TRBJ1-2; D call uncertain. The V end was cut by 3 bases, the J end by 7 bases, with 9 bases between. From germline, CDR1 is SEHNR and CDR2 FQNEAQ (reference sequence). The CDR3 sequence is 12 residues long. CDR3 coding DNA: TGTGCCAGCAGCTTGGGAGAATCTGGCTACACCTTC. This sequence encodes CASSLGESGYTF.

This chain uses TRBV7-2 with TRBJ2-7; D remains ambiguous. This CDR3 is built from 11 residues. Germline V gene lookup returns CDR1 SGHTA and CDR2 FQGNSA. V was clipped by 5 bases and J by 2 bases, with 4 bases between them. The DNA for the CDR3 is TGTGCCAGCAGCCACGCCTACGAGCAGTACTTC. Protein product: CASSHAYEQYF.

The gene calls are TRBV7-8 and TRBJ2-7, with a tentative D call TRBD2 (6 bases). Germline CDR1 reads SGHVS; CDR2 reads FQNEAQ. The CDR3 has 15 residues. The ends were cut back, 6 bases at V and 0 bases at J, with 15 bases in the middle. The CDR3 DNA follows: TGTGCCAGCAGACAATCTCGGGAGACCTCCTACGAGCAGTACTTC. Its protein product is CASRQSRETSYEQYF.

V is TRBV6-4 and J is TRBJ1-6, with a weak D call TRBD1 (5 bases). Deletions cut 5 bases from V and 7 bases from J, with 18 bases between. Germline V gene lookup returns CDR1 MRHNA and CDR2 SNTAGT. The CDR3 runs to 16 residues. The CDR3 DNA is TGTGCCAGCAGTTCCACCTTCCGACAGTCGAATTCACCCCTCCACTTT. Residues: CASSSTFRQSNSPLHF.

V is TRBV19 and J is TRBJ1-2; TRBD1 is a possible D gene (5 bases). CDR1 is LNHDA, CDR2 SQIVND, per germline (reference sequence). V was shortened by 3 bases and J by 4 bases, with 15 bases between the two germline ends. The CDR3 extends over 15 amino acids. CDR3 sequence: CASSMQGVSAYGYTF. CDR3 sequence (DNA): TGTGCCAGTAGTATGCAAGGGGTCTCTGCCTATGGCTACACCTTC.

The V call is TRBV28, the J call TRBJ1-2; D remains unclear. CDR3 length: 14 residues. V lost 8 bases, J lost 4 bases, and 17 bases lay in between. Germline values: CDR1 MDHEN, CDR2 SYDVKM. CDR3 in DNA: TGTGCCAGCCGAACCGAGCGCACGGGCTATGGCTACACCTTC. Amino acids: CASRTERTGYGYTF.